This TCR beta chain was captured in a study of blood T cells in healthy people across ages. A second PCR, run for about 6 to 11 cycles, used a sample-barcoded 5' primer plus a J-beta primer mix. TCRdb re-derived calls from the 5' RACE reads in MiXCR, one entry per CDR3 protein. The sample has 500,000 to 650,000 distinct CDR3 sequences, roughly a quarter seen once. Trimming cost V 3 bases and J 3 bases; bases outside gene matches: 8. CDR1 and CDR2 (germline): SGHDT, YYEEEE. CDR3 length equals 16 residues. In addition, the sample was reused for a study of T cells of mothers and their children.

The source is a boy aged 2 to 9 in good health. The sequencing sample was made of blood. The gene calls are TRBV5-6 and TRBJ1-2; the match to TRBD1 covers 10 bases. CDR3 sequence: CASSYIGQGGDYGYTF. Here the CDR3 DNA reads TGTGCCAGCAGCTACATCGGACAGGGGGGAGACTATGGCTACACCTTC.